A selection of T cell receptor beta chains follows, all from one sample in a study of T cell responses to AZD1222 COVID-19 vaccine. Only in-frame clones appear in the TCRdb table, and some are missing; sequencing was by immunoSEQ multiplex PCR. The sample records around 120,000 clones, around 92% being singletons. The sequencing here drew on peripheral blood, taken on day 0 of AZD1222 vaccination. These receptors originate from an adult in good health. Each CDR3 is given with its conserved first and last residue.

len,j_gene,v_gene,CDR3aa
18,TRBJ1-5,TRBV4-1,CASSQSPLTGARGQPQHF
12,TRBJ2-7,TRBV6-1,CASSEQGYEQYF
14,TRBJ1-2,TRBV21-1,CASSKSQEDYGYTF
18,TRBJ2-2,TRBV3-1/TRBV3-2,CASSQAWLTGRGPGELFF
15,TRBJ1-2,TRBV5-1,CASSLFGAALVGYTF
15,TRBJ1-4,TRBV5-4,CASSLGGGTNEKLFF
14,TRBJ1-1,TRBV5-1,CASSLSGPATEAFF
15,TRBJ2-7,TRBV7-3,CASSLNLGQGNEQYF
13,TRBJ2-1,TRBV2,CASRSAGLHEQFF
16,TRBJ2-3,TRBV28,CASSFFRLAGTDTQYF
17,TRBJ2-3,TRBV3-1/TRBV3-2,CASSLAGGSLSADTQYF
13,TRBJ1-1,TRBV5-6,CASSWTANTEAFF
16,TRBJ2-2,TRBV5-1,CASSLLGTGGSGELFF
16,TRBJ2-1,TRBV6-5,CASSYDRETGYNEQFF
16,TRBJ2-3,TRBV2,CASSFSPGAAGDTQYF
14,TRBJ2-7,TRBV24-1,CATSDPRDSRPQYF
13,TRBJ1-5,TRBV6-5,CASIGTVYQPQHF
15,TRBJ1-5,TRBV2,CASSEVSAGNQPQHF
16,TRBJ2-3,TRBV6-2/TRBV6-3,CASSSALAGGLDTQYF
11,TRBJ1-1,TRBV5-6,CASSLATEAFF
14,TRBJ1-5,TRBV6-1,CASSEAGRVQPQHF
13,TRBJ1-1,TRBV28,CASSLKTVTEAFF
14,TRBJ2-1,TRBV14,CASSQIAGYNEQFF
15,TRBJ2-1,TRBV27,CASSWTSFSYNEQFF
10,TRBJ1-1,TRBV20-1,CSARDREAFF
15,TRBJ2-2,TRBV7-2,CASSLALAGVGELFF
15,TRBJ1-2,TRBV5-1,CASSLEGAHRDGYTF
16,TRBJ2-3,TRBV6-6,CASSYEASGRTDTQYF
16,TRBJ1-4,TRBV5-6,CASSPTGYSTNEKLFF
15,TRBJ2-3,TRBV10-3,CAISETGRGTDTQYF
13,TRBJ1-1,TRBV19,CASRSTGYTEAFF
16,TRBJ1-6,TRBV5-1,CASSLGDRGPNSPLHF
14,TRBJ1-3,TRBV2,CASSELISGNTIYF
16,TRBJ2-1,TRBV4-1,CASSQDIASGHNEQFF
15,TRBJ1-4,TRBV19,CASSLGGTKRGKLFF
15,TRBJ2-1,TRBV2,CASSKSGSLYNEQFF
14,TRBJ1-2,TRBV20-1,CSASGTERLLGYTF
15,TRBJ2-7,TRBV5-4,CASSSFREPAYEQYF
13,TRBJ1-6,TRBV14,CASSQDLGSPLHF
15,TRBJ2-7,TRBV6-1,CASSEGGGPVYEQYF
14,TRBJ2-1,TRBV24-1,CATVPGLGANEQFF
16,TRBJ2-1,TRBV7-3,CASSLEISGSFHEQFF
15,TRBJ1-5,TRBV28,CASSFPLTGDQPQHF
17,TRBJ2-1,TRBV24-1,CATSDSKTIFERNEQFF
17,TRBJ2-7,TRBV5-1,CASSLQPMGTAGGEQYF
15,TRBJ2-5,TRBV20-1,CSASRAGAAQETQYF
13,TRBJ1-6,TRBV5-1,CASNQVGGSPLHF
14,TRBJ1-1,TRBV20-1,CSASHRGQTTEAFF
16,TRBJ2-5,TRBV27,CASSLSRQGAGETQYF
14,TRBJ2-3,TRBV9,CASSVAGGADTQYF
15,TRBJ2-3,TRBV24-1,CATSTLGRSTDTQYF
13,TRBJ1-2,TRBV5-1,CASSPGQNYGYTF
19,TRBJ1-2,TRBV6-2/TRBV6-3,CASSYFSWDRGRRYYGYTF
12,TRBJ1-2,TRBV10-3,CATGVQGYGYTF